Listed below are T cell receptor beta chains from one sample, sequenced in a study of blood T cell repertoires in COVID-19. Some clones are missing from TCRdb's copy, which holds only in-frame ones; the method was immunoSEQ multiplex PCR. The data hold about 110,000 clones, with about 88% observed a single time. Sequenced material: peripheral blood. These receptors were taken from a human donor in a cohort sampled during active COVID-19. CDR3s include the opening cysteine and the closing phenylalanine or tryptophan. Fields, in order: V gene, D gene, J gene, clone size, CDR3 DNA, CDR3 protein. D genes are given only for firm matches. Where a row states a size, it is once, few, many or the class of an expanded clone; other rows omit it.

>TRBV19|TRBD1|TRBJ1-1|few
TGTGCCACGAGGACAGGGGGGACTGAAGCTTTCTTT
CATRTGGTEAFF
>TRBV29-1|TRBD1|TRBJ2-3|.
TGCAGCGTTGGACAGGGGACAGATACGCAGTATTTT
CSVGQGTDTQYF
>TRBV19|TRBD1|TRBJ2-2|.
TGTGCCGCCGCCGGTTGGGGACAGGCGTACACCGGGGAGCTGTTTTTT
CAAAGWGQAYTGELFF
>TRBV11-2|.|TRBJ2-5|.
TGTGCCAGCAGCTTCTCAGGGAAAGAGACCCAGTACTTC
CASSFSGKETQYF
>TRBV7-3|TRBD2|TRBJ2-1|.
TGTGCCAGCAGCTTACGGGGGACTAGCAATGAGCAGTTCTTC
CASSLRGTSNEQFF
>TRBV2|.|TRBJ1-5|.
TGTGCCAGCATGATGGTACAGGGCAATCAGCCCCAGCATTTT
CASMMVQGNQPQHF
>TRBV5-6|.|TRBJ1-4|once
TGTGCCAGCAGCTCCTTAAATGAAAAACTGTTTTTT
CASSSLNEKLFF
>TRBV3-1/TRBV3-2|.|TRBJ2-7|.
TGTGCCAGCAGCCCGCAGTATGGGGGGAGTGGCTACGAGCAGTACTTC
CASSPQYGGSGYEQYF
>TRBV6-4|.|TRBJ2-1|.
TGTGCCAGCAGTGACTCTTCCCCGAGCTCCTACAATGAGCAGTTCTTC
CASSDSSPSSYNEQFF
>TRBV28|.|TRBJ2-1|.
TGTGCCACCACAGGATCCGTCACCTACAATGAGCAGTTCTTC
CATTGSVTYNEQFF
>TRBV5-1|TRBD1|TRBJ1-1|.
TGCGCCAGCAGCTCCCCCGGGACAGGGAACACTGAAGCTTTCTTT
CASSSPGTGNTEAFF
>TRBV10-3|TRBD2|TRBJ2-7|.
TGTGCCATCAGTAACCCTAGCGGGGGGACCTACGAGCAGTACTTC
CAISNPSGGTYEQYF
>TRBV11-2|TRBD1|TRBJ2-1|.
TGTGCCAGCAGCTACGCCGGGACAGGGGTCGGTGGGCAGTTCTTC
CASSYAGTGVGGQFF
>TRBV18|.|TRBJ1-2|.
TGTGCCAGCTCACCACCTTCCCCGGCGGACTATGGCTACACCTTC
CASSPPSPADYGYTF
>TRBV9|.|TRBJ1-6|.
TGTGCCAGCAGCGAGACCCAGGGAAATTCACCCCTCCACTTT
CASSETQGNSPLHF
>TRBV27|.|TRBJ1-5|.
TGTGCCAGCAGTTTTCGGGAGGGTCAGCCCCAGCATTTT
CASSFREGQPQHF
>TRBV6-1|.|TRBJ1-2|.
TGTGCCAGCAGTGAAGGGGCTCTGTGGTTCAGAGGCTACACCTTC
CASSEGALWFRGYTF
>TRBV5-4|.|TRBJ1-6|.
TGTGCCAGCAGCCCCCAGGGAATTACGGATTCACCCCTCCACTTT
CASSPQGITDSPLHF
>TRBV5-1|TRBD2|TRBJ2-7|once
TGCGCCAGCAGCTTGGGCTTAGCGGGAACGGGGTACGAGCAGTACTTC
CASSLGLAGTGYEQYF
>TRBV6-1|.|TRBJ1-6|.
TGTGCCAGCAGTGAATACAGGGTCGCTGGGAATTCACCCCTCCACTTT
CASSEYRVAGNSPLHF
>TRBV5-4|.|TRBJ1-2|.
TGTGCCAGCAGCATGGGACAAGACTATGGCTACACCTTC
CASSMGQDYGYTF
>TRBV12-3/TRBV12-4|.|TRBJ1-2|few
TGTGCCAGCAGGGGAAGGACACCTGGCTACACCTTC
CASRGRTPGYTF
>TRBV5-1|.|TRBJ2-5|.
TGCGCCAGCAGCTCCACAGGGACGGGAGAGACCCAGTACTTC
CASSSTGTGETQYF
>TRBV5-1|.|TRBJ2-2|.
TGCGCCAGCAGCTTGGAACAGGGAGGGACCGGGGAGCTGTTTTTT
CASSLEQGGTGELFF
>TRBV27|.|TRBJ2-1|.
TGTGCCAGCAGTTTAGTTTCGTGGGGGCAGGGCAATGAGCAGTTCTTC
CASSLVSWGQGNEQFF
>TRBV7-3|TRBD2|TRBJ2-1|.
TGTGCCAGCAGCGCGGGACTAGCGGAGTACAATGAGCAGTTCTTC
CASSAGLAEYNEQFF
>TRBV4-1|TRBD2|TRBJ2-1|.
TGCGCCAGCAGACTCGGACTAGCGGAGGCGAATGAGCAGTTCTTC
CASRLGLAEANEQFF
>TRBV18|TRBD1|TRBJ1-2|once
TGTGCCAGCTCACCAGGGACAGGGGCAAGCGGCTACACCTTC
CASSPGTGASGYTF
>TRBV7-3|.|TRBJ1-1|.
TGTGCCAGCAGCTTAACAGGGGACACTGAAGCTTTCTTT
CASSLTGDTEAFF
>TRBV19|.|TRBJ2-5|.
TGTGCCAGTAGCTACCTCCGGGGAGAGACCCAGTACTTC
CASSYLRGETQYF
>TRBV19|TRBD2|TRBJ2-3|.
TGTGCCAGTAGTATAAGCGGGATCACAGATACGCAGTATTTT
CASSISGITDTQYF
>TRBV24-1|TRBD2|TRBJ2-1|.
TGTGCCACCAGTGATCTAGCGGGAGAGGGCTCCTACAATGAGCAGTTCTTC
CATSDLAGEGSYNEQFF
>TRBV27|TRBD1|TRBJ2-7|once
TGTGCCAGCAGTTGGGGACAGTCCTACGAGCAGTACTTC
CASSWGQSYEQYF